A single sample is the source of the 19 T cell receptor beta chains below, sequenced in a study of T cells in Graves' hyperthyroidism and ophthalmopathy. Template material for amplifying TCR beta CDR3 regions consisted of RNA transcripts. An initial round of RT-PCR targeting the TCR CDR3 relied on the HTBI primer set. TCRdb reanalysed the multiplex PCR reads using MiXCR and keeps one entry per CDR3 protein. The sample includes 300,000 to 350,000 distinct CDR3 sequences, over 15% seen only once; the top ten take roughly 15%. Material: blood. Every receptor here comes from a woman between 35 and 50 years old with Graves' ophthalmopathy.

This clonotype has ten or more counts. This chain's CDR3 is CASSEVNGRAGTEAFF. The CDR3 nucleotides read TGTGCCAGCAGCGAGGTTAATGGGAGGGCCGGCACTGAAGCTTTCTTT. V and J are TRBV28 and TRBJ1-1; unclear D gene. Trimming took 6 bases from V and 4 from J, leaving 21 bases between them. The CDR3 loop spans 16 amino acids. CDR1 is MDHEN, CDR2 SYDVKM, per germline. The entire variable domain, with the rest obtained from reference TRBV28 and TRBJ1-1, is as follows: DVKVTQSSRYLVKRTGEKVFLECVQDMDHENMFWYRQDPGLGLRLIYFSYDVKMKEKGDIPEGYSVSREKKERFSLILESASTNQTSMYLCASSEVNGRAGTEAFFGQGTRLTVV.

The table lists this clonotype with many counts. This chain uses TRBV12-3 or TRBV12-4 with TRBJ2-7, with a weak D call TRBD2 (6 bases). The V end was cut by 6 bases, the J end by 4 bases, with 16 bases between. This CDR3 is built from 14 residues. CDR3 protein: CASSPEVGRYEQYF. The CDR3 nucleotides are TGTGCCAGCAGCCCTGAGGTGGGGAGGTACGAGCAGTACTTC.

This clonotype has a count of ten or more. This chain uses TRBV20-1 with TRBJ2-7; 7 nucleotides match TRBD2. The CDR3 covers 14 residues. Germline trimming cut 3 bases from V and 4 bases from J; bases unmatched to any gene: 9. Per germline, CDR1 DFQATT and CDR2 SNEGSKA (reference sequence). This CDR3 reads CSASDPREYYEQYF. The CDR3 DNA follows: TGCAGTGCTAGCGATCCGCGGGAGTATTACGAGCAGTACTTC.

This clonotype occurred many times. This CDR3 fails to terminate in the conserved phenylalanine or tryptophan, so it likely reflects a read error. No DNA is shown, since the ends of the CDR3 on it are uncertain; the CDR3 is the one TCRdb lists. This chain joins TRBV7-9 and TRBJ2-7. The CDR3 is made up of 8 amino acids, end residues included. Germline V gene lookup returns CDR1 SEHNR and CDR2 FQNEAQ (reference sequence). This chain's CDR3 is CASSLGLP.

There are many counts of this clonotype. A much larger clone lies a single base off, so this may be a read error. The CDR3 ends on some other residue instead of the conserved phenylalanine or tryptophan, so this is likely a read error. The chain has TRBV12-3 or TRBV12-4 and TRBJ1-1, with D perhaps matching TRBD1 (5 bases). V was clipped by 4 bases and J by 4 bases, with 22 bases between them. The CDR3 runs 17 residues. This CDR3 reads CASSSPRGTRVGTEAFI. The CDR3 region has the DNA TGTGCCAGCAGTTCACCCCGTGGGACGAGGGTCGGCACTGAAGCTTTCATT.

This sequence joins TRBV19 and TRBJ2-7; D is ambiguous. V was pared by 3 bases and J by 2 bases, with 14 bases between. The germline V gene encodes CDR1 LNHDA and CDR2 SQIVND (reference sequence). The CDR3 extends over 15 amino acids. CDR3 protein: CASSMMAPRTYEQYF. As DNA, the CDR3 is TGTGCCAGTAGTATGATGGCCCCTAGGACCTACGAGCAGTACTTC.

Many counts were recorded for this clonotype. The chain employs TRBV11-2 and TRBJ1-3; D gene ambiguous. Germline assignment: CDR1 SGHAT and CDR2 FQNNGV. This CDR3 is built from 15 residues. V was clipped by 0 bases and J by 0 bases, with 6 bases between them. The CDR3 bases are TGTGCCAGCAGCTTAGAGTTTGGCTCTGGAAACACCATATATTTT. This encodes CASSLEFGSGNTIYF.

The chain has TRBV6-5 and TRBJ2-4, with TRBD1 matching over 9 bases. The CDR3 sequence is 18 residues long. Germline trimming cut 2 bases from V and 2 bases from J; bases unmatched to any gene: 10. Germline CDR1 and CDR2: MNHEY and SVGAGI. In DNA form, the CDR3 reads TGTGCCAGCAGTTACGGGACCCGACAGGGGGAACCCAAAAACATTCAGTACTTC. This sequence encodes CASSYGTRQGEPKNIQYF.

This clonotype was counted many times. V usage is TRBV7-2 and J usage is TRBJ1-3; D possibly corresponds to TRBD1 (5 bases). V lost 3 bases to trimming and J lost 5 bases, with 11 bases between them. The CDR3 extends over 14 amino acids. Germline V lookup: CDR1 SGHTA, CDR2 FQGNSA. CDR3 DNA sequence: TGTGCCAGCAGCTTGACAGTGGAGCGAAACACCATATATTTT. As protein: CASSLTVERNTIYF. Filled out from reference TRBV7-2 and TRBJ1-3, the complete variable domain reads GAGVSQSPSNKVTEKGKDVELRCDPISGHTALYWYRQSLGQGLEFLIYFQGNSAPDKSGLPSDRFSAERTGGSVSTLTIQRTQQEDSAVYLCASSLTVERNTIYFGEGSWLTVV.

Ten or more counts support this clonotype. The rearrangement uses TRBV6-5 and TRBJ1-2, with no clear D. Trimming pared 0 bases from V and 2 bases from J, leaving 13 bases between. The germline gives CDR1 MNHEY, CDR2 SVGAGI. This CDR3 spans 16 amino acids. CDR3 residues: CASSYSPQTQNYGYTF. The CDR3 nucleotides read TGTGCCAGCAGTTACTCCCCACAGACGCAGAACTATGGCTACACCTTC.

This clonotype came up many times. The chain has TRBV6-5 and TRBJ1-2, with D maybe TRBD1 (5 bases). This CDR3 has 15 residues. The germline V and J ends were trimmed by 3 bases and 4 bases, with 15 bases remaining between them. The germline gives CDR1 MNHEY, CDR2 SVGAGI. CDR3 in amino acids: CASSYPQRDPYGYTF. DNA of the CDR3: TGTGCCAGCAGTTATCCCCAGCGGGACCCCTATGGCTACACCTTC.

This clonotype has a count of ten or more. A much larger clone differs from this one at a single base, so this may be a read error. The chain joins TRBV5-6 to TRBJ1-1; 7 nucleotides match TRBD1. With 3 bases clipped from V and 0 bases from J, the junction kept 2 bases outside the gene matches. The CDR3 contains 14 residues. Per germline, CDR1 SGHDT and CDR2 YYEEEE. The CDR3 sequence is CASSWGQMNTEAFF. CDR3 bases: TGTGCCAGCAGCTGGGGACAGATGAACACTGAAGCTTTCTTT.

This clonotype was recorded at least ten times. The chain recombines TRBV19 with TRBJ1-1; TRBD1 aligns across 8 bases. The CDR3 has 13 amino acids. J lost 1 base, V lost 7 bases, and 2 bases had no gene match. Per germline, CDR1 LNHDA and CDR2 SQIVND (reference sequence). CDR3 in amino acids: CASIDRGNTEAFF. The CDR3 DNA reads as TGTGCCAGTATTGACAGGGGGAACACTGAAGCTTTCTTT.

Remarks on this clonotype: No conserved phenylalanine or tryptophan ends this CDR3, so it is likely a read error. The V gene is TRBV11-2, the J gene TRBJ2-5; TRBD2 agrees at 11 bases. Germline V CDR1 and CDR2: SGHAT, FQNNGV. CDR3 length equals 18 residues. V lost 4 bases, J lost 2 bases, and 12 bases stayed unmatched. The CDR3 sequence: CASSYQISGRGAQETQYS. The CDR3 nucleotides read TGTGCCAGCAGCTATCAGATTAGCGGGAGGGGGGCTCAAGAGACCCAGTACTCC.

V is TRBV12-3 or TRBV12-4 and J is TRBJ2-7; TRBD2 is a possible D gene (6 bases). V lost 7 bases and J 2 bases, leaving 12 bases between the germline ends. This CDR3 is 13 amino acids long. The CDR3 is CASTRTNTYEQYF. CDR3 DNA: TGTGCCAGCACCCGGACTAACACCTACGAGCAGTACTTC.

In this sample, this clonotype turned up many times. The V and J genes are TRBV5-1 and TRBJ2-5; D is possibly TRBD2 (6 bases). Trimming took off 2 bases at V and 5 bases at J, with 19 bases between the two ends. Per the germline V gene, CDR1 is SGHRS and CDR2 is YFSETQ. CDR3 length equals 16 residues. CDR3 region: CASSFRPGLRDETQYF. CDR3 nucleotides: TGCGCCAGCAGCTTTCGCCCGGGACTCAGGGACGAGACCCAGTACTTC.

This clonotype was observed at least ten times. This chain connects TRBV7-2 to TRBJ2-7, with TRBD1 matching 10 bases. The CDR3 runs to 14 residues. Trimming cost V 5 bases and J 2 bases; bases outside gene matches: 3. Per the germline V gene, CDR1 is SGHTA and CDR2 is FQGNSA. The CDR3 region is CASSEGQGTYEQYF. CDR3 sequence (DNA): TGTGCCAGCAGCGAGGGACAGGGGACCTACGAGCAGTACTTC.

The table lists this clonotype with a few counts. A much larger clone lies one base from this, so it may be a read error. The chain carries TRBV20-1 and TRBJ2-7, with TRBD1 matching 7 bases. The CDR3 is 12 amino acids. The J segment lost 5 bases and the V segment lost 7 bases, leaving 8 bases of the junction unmatched. Germline V gene sequence: CDR1 DFQATT, CDR2 SNEGSKA (reference sequence). Here the CDR3 DNA reads TGCAGTGTTAGCGAGGGGGCGGACGAGCAGTACTTC. Its translation is CSVSEGADEQYF.

In this sample, this clonotype turned up many times. V is TRBV4-3 and J is TRBJ1-1; tentative D call: TRBD1 (5 bases). V was clipped by 0 bases and J by 3 bases, with 5 bases between them. The CDR3 contains 13 residues. Per germline, CDR1 LGHNA and CDR2 YSLEER. The CDR3 is CASSQEGHTEAFF. CDR3 bases: TGCGCCAGCAGCCAAGAGGGGCACACTGAAGCTTTCTTT.